Following are 26 T cell receptor beta chains from one sample sequenced in a study of response to subunit inactivated influenza vaccine. Via MiXCR, TCRdb re-called the RT-PCR reads, giving one row per CDR3 protein. This sample carries 430,000 or so distinct CDR3 sequences, 9.5% to 13% of them seen once, and the ten largest clones take approximately 12%. Source: PBMCs from blood, taken around seven weeks after vaccination. The receptor source for this set is a man aged 45 to 65 who received an inactivated influenza vaccine.

The sample holds many counts of this clonotype. The CDR3 sequence is CAIQRDRVPETQYF. CDR3 in DNA: TGTGCCATCCAAAGGGACAGGGTCCCGGAGACCCAGTACTTC. This rearrangement joins TRBV10-3 to TRBJ2-5; 9 nucleotides line up with TRBD1. Germline CDR1 and CDR2: ENHRY and SYGVKD. The V segment lost 8 bases and the J segment 5 bases; nucleotides outside the gene matches: 9. The CDR3 spans 14 residues.

The chain has TRBV21-1 and TRBJ1-2; TRBD1 is the table's D call and was not checked against the DNA. TRBV21-1 is designated a pseudogene. CDR3 size: 16 residues. CDR3 nucleotide sequence: TGTGCCAGGAGGGGGTATAACAGGGGGTACCCATATGGCTACACCTTC. Its protein product is CARRGYNRGYPYGYTF.

This clonotype was seen a handful of times. CDR3 DNA: TGTGCCAGCAGTACCTACGGGGGACCCTATAATTCACCCCTCCACTTT. Translating it yields CASSTYGGPYNSPLHF. The chain joins TRBV7-9 to TRBJ1-6, with a tentative D call TRBD1 (5 bases). CDR3 length: 16 residues. The V and J ends lost 6 bases and 2 bases respectively, with 14 bases between them. CDR1 is SEHNR, CDR2 FQNEAQ, per germline (reference sequence).

The genes are TRBV5-6 and TRBJ2-3, with 7 positions matching TRBD1. The J segment lost 2 bases and the V segment lost 0 bases, leaving 6 bases of the junction unmatched. The CDR3 has 16 residues. Looked up from germline, CDR1 is SGHDT and CDR2 is YYEEEE. CDR3 DNA: TGTGCCAGCAGCTTGGCCGGGACAGCTATCACAGATACGCAGTATTTT. This gives the protein CASSLAGTAITDTQYF.

This clonotype came up many times. This chain uses TRBV18 with TRBJ1-1; D may be TRBD1 (5 bases). The ends were cut back, 2 bases at V and 1 base at J, with 11 bases in the middle. This CDR3 has 15 amino acids. Per the germline V gene, CDR1 is KGHSH and CDR2 is LQKENI. The CDR3 coding sequence is TGTGCCAGCTCACCATCCCTTGGGGGGAACACTGAAGCTTTCTTT. Its protein product is CASSPSLGGNTEAFF.

This chain links TRBV7-8 with TRBJ1-2; tentatively, D is TRBD1 (6 bases). This CDR3 is built from 12 residues. Germline CDR1 and CDR2: SGHVS and FQNEAQ. Trimming took off 3 bases at V and 8 bases at J, with 10 bases between the two ends. The CDR3, as DNA: TGTGCCAGCAGCTTGACAGGTTTCGGCTACACCTTC. This gives the protein CASSLTGFGYTF.

The sample holds a few counts of this clonotype. J is TRBJ1-2 and V is TRBV4-3; no firm D call. The CDR3 runs to 14 residues. CDR1 and CDR2 from the germline V gene are LGHNA and YSLEER. Trimming left V 0 bases short and J 9 bases short, with 14 bases between. In nucleotides, the CDR3 is TGCGCCAGCAGCCAAGATTCGGGCTCGACCCGCTACACCTTC. Protein: CASSQDSGSTRYTF.

This chain joins TRBV5-1 and TRBJ1-1, with 8 bases lining up with TRBD1. The germline V gene encodes CDR1 SGHRS and CDR2 YFSETQ. The trim removed 0 bases at V and 1 base at J, leaving 2 bases unmatched. The length of the CDR3 is 15 residues. The CDR3 nucleotides read TGCGCCAGCAGCTTGGTACAGGGGGAGAACACTGAAGCTTTCTTT. Its translation: CASSLVQGENTEAFF. Complete variable domain (other parts from reference TRBV5-1 and TRBJ1-1): KAGVTQTPRYLIKTRGQQVTLSCSPISGHRSVSWYQQTPGQGLQFLFEYFSETQRNKGNFPGRFSGRQFSNSRSEMNVSTLELGDSALYLCASSLVQGENTEAFFGQGTRLTVV.

About this clonotype itself: This CDR3 is missing its conserved last phenylalanine or tryptophan, likely due to a read error. The CDR3 here is CASTVSDRVRQYS. CDR3 nucleotides: TGTGCCAGCACGGTCTCGGACAGGGTCAGGCAGTACTCC. This chain uses TRBV12-3 or TRBV12-4 with TRBJ2-7, with 8 bases aligning to TRBD1. This CDR3 comprises 13 residues. The J segment lost 9 bases and the V segment lost 7 bases, leaving 11 bases of the junction unmatched.

The chain combines TRBV5-1 with TRBJ1-4; D might be TRBD1 (5 bases). CDR3 length: 16 amino acids. Germline CDR1 SGHRS, CDR2 YFSETQ. The V and J ends lost 0 bases and 4 bases respectively, with 13 bases between them. The CDR3 DNA sequence: TGCGCCAGCAGCTTGGCCGGGACGGATCTTAATGAAAAACTGTTTTTT. Translating it yields CASSLAGTDLNEKLFF.

This clonotype was detected many times. The rearrangement links TRBV19 to TRBJ1-1; no clear D. The V gene lost 1 base and the J gene lost 6 bases, with 12 bases spanning the gap. The CDR3 covers 14 residues. Germline CDR1 reads LNHDA; CDR2 reads SQIVND (reference sequence). DNA of the CDR3: TGTGCCAGTAGTATAGGCCTTGCCAGGCCTGAAGCTTTCTTT. It encodes CASSIGLARPEAFF.

The CDR3 coding sequence is TGCAGTGCTAGAGACAGGGGGCTTGGCTACACCTTC. Protein sequence: CSARDRGLGYTF. The rearrangement joins TRBV20-1 to TRBJ1-2, with 8 bases fitting TRBD1. CDR3 size: 12 residues. Trimming took 0 bases from V and 7 from J; bases not matched to a gene: 1. Germline assignment: CDR1 DFQATT and CDR2 SNEGSKA (reference sequence).

The CDR3 sequence: CASSAGVRALARETQYF. As DNA, the CDR3 is TGTGCCAGCAGCGCCGGGGTCCGGGCGCTGGCACGGGAGACCCAGTACTTC. The chain carries TRBV9 and TRBJ2-5, with D perhaps TRBD2 (5 bases). Per the germline V gene, CDR1 is SGDLS and CDR2 is YYNGEE. The CDR3 contains 17 residues. V was trimmed by 3 bases and J by 5 bases, leaving 23 bases between them.

The V call is TRBV4-1, the J call TRBJ2-5, with D possibly being TRBD2 (5 bases). The CDR3 has 15 residues. From germline, CDR1 is MGHRA and CDR2 YSYEKL. V lost 4 bases to trimming and J lost 1 base, with 13 bases between them. The CDR3 sequence is CASSLSASAQETQYF. CDR3 sequence (DNA): TGCGCCAGCAGCCTTAGCGCTTCGGCCCAAGAGACCCAGTACTTC.

This clonotype was observed a few times. CDR3 bases: TGTGCCAGCAGCCGGGACAGGGTTGGGACCCAGTACTTC. Translation: CASSRDRVGTQYF. The rearrangement uses TRBV7-2 and TRBJ2-5; 9 nucleotides agree with TRBD1. V trimming: 5 bases; J trimming: 7 bases; junction bases outside the gene matches: 5. In germline, CDR1 is SGHTA, CDR2 FQGNSA. The CDR3 contains 13 residues.

This CDR3 reads CASSMGTHLYTGELFF. The CDR3 DNA sequence: TGTGCCAGTAGTATGGGGACCCACCTCTACACCGGGGAGCTGTTTTTT. This sequence joins TRBV19 and TRBJ2-2; the D call may be TRBD1 or TRBD2 (5 bases each). The V gene's germline CDR1 is LNHDA and CDR2 SQIVND (reference sequence). The germline V and J ends were trimmed by 3 bases and 3 bases, with 14 bases remaining between them. This CDR3 region has 16 residues.

This clonotype was picked up a small number of times. J is TRBJ1-2 and V is TRBV20-1; TRBD1 matches at 9 bases. This CDR3 has 15 amino acids. CDR1 DFQATT and CDR2 SNEGSKA come from the germline V gene (reference sequence). V was clipped by 2 bases and J by 3 bases; unmatched bases: 7. The CDR3 DNA is TGCAGTGCTAGACCCGACAGGGGGATCTACTATGGCTACACCTTC. This codes for CSARPDRGIYYGYTF.

The chain joins TRBV6-5 to TRBJ2-7; D is possibly TRBD2 (7 bases). This CDR3 contains 19 residues. Trimming pared 2 bases from V and 2 bases from J, leaving 25 bases between. The germline CDR1 and CDR2 sequences are MNHEY and SVGAGI. In DNA, the CDR3 is TGTGCCAGCAGTTACAACTGGGGGGTGGAGGGAGGGACACCCTACGAGCAGTACTTC. Amino acids: CASSYNWGVEGGTPYEQYF.

J is TRBJ2-7 and V is TRBV11-2; the match to TRBD1 covers 7 bases. CDR1 and CDR2 from the germline V gene are SGHAT and FQNNGV. The CDR3 loop spans 15 amino acids. V dropped 3 bases and J dropped 1; count of bases not matched to a gene: 6. Here the CDR3 DNA reads TGTGCCAGCAGCTTCCGACAGGGTCAATCCTACGAGCAGTACTTC. Translated, it gives CASSFRQGQSYEQYF. The full variable domain, rest sourced from reference TRBV11-2 and TRBJ2-7, is EAGVAQSPRYKIIEKRQSVAFWCNPISGHATLYWYQQILGQGPKLLIQFQNNGVVDDSQLPKDRFSAERLKGVDSTLKIQPAKLEDSAVYLCASSFRQGQSYEQYFGPGTRLTVT.

The chain uses TRBV28 and TRBJ2-7; the D gene is possibly TRBD2 (5 bases). Between the trimmed V and J ends, which lost 6 bases and 3 bases, there was a span of 21 bases. CDR1 is MDHEN and CDR2 is SYDVKM in the germline V gene. This CDR3 comprises 16 residues. The CDR3, as DNA: TGTGCCAGCAGGAGAGGGCCATTCCGTGGGGACTACGAGCAGTACTTC. The encoded protein is CASRRGPFRGDYEQYF.

This clonotype was seen ten or more times. This sequence joins TRBV20-1 and TRBJ2-2; no definite D call. Looked up from germline, CDR1 is DFQATT and CDR2 is SNEGSKA (reference sequence). This CDR3 spans 14 amino acids. Trimming removed 0 bases from V and 6 bases from J, with 11 bases in between. The CDR3 reads CSARDIGRPGELFF. The CDR3 bases are TGCAGTGCTAGAGATATTGGCCGCCCCGGGGAGCTGTTTTTT.

This clonotype occurred many times. This chain uses TRBV20-1 with TRBJ1-4, with D unclear. Trimming took 6 bases from V and 5 from J, leaving 7 bases between them. CDR3 length: 11 amino acids. Germline assignment: CDR1 DFQATT and CDR2 SNEGSKA (reference sequence). The CDR3 spells CSARPNEKLFF. CDR3 in DNA: TGCAGTGCCAGACCGAATGAAAAACTGTTTTTT.

This clonotype came up many times. V and J are TRBV12-3 or TRBV12-4 and TRBJ2-1; no firm D call. CDR3 length: 11 residues. V lost 3 bases and J lost 6, with 3 bases in between. Here the CDR3 DNA reads TGTGCCAGCAGTTTGAGCAATGAGCAGTTCTTC. Amino acids: CASSLSNEQFF.

A note on this clonotype: The junction departs from the called germline gene at one end, perhaps through a read error. The chain is built from TRBV3-1 and TRBJ2-5; a weak D match, TRBD2 (6 bases). Germline V gene sequence: CDR1 LGHDT, CDR2 YNNKEL (reference sequence). The CDR3 sequence is 17 residues long. The CDR3 here is CASCQPAGRMGQETQYF. The CDR3 DNA reads TGTGCCAGCTGCCAACCTGCGGGGAGGATGGGGCAAGAGACCCAGTACTTC.

The CDR3 spells CASSYVTGELFF. The DNA for the CDR3 is TGTGCCAGCAGTTACGTTACCGGGGAGCTGTTTTTT. This rearrangement joins TRBV6-5 to TRBJ2-2; D not certain. The V gene's germline CDR1 is MNHEY and CDR2 SVGAGI. The ends were cut back, 2 bases at V and 5 bases at J, with 3 bases in the middle. CDR3 length: 12 amino acids.

This clonotype was seen many times. The chain couples TRBV27 to TRBJ2-1; TRBD1 aligns across 7 bases. The germline V gene has CDR1 MNHEY and CDR2 SMNVEV (reference sequence). The ends lost 2 bases at V and 3 bases at J; junction bases unmatched: 7. The CDR3 is made up of 16 amino acids. CDR3: CASSLIGGTVYNEQFF. The CDR3 DNA reads as TGTGCCAGCAGTTTAATTGGTGGGACAGTCTACAATGAGCAGTTCTTC.